One and the same sample provided the 31 T cell receptor beta chains below, sequenced in a study of blood T cell repertoires in COVID-19 (dated by TCRdb to the early 2020s). The receptor library was made with the immunoSEQ multiplex PCR assay. What TCRdb holds here is the immuneACCESS table cut down to in-frame rearrangements. Part of the clones is not present; checked against another copy, under half of the missing clones reflect an unresolved V gene, and the others are unexplained. Across this sample there are 300,000 to 400,000 clones, with 88% seen only once. The top ten hold around 5% of the sample. Sequenced input: PBMCs or T cells enriched from blood (not recorded which). Source of these receptors: a man aged 25-45 years who had recovered from COVID-19.

J is TRBJ1-5 and V is TRBV7-9; the D is unclear. V lost 2 bases and J 0 bases, leaving 5 bases between the germline ends. The CDR3 covers 14 residues. CDR1 is SEHNR, CDR2 FQNEAQ, per germline (reference sequence). As DNA, the CDR3 is TGTGCCAGCAGCTTATCCGTTAGCAATCAGCCCCAGCATTTT. It specifies CASSLSVSNQPQHF.

The CDR3 is CASSQDSDGVSDTQYF. CDR3 nucleotide sequence: TGCGCCAGCAGCCAAGATAGCGACGGAGTTTCTGATACGCAGTATTTT. The chain carries TRBV4-1 and TRBJ2-3; TRBD2 might be the D (5 bases). Trimming cost V 0 bases and J 6 bases, with 16 bases left between them. The CDR3 totals 16 residues. From germline, CDR1 is MGHRA and CDR2 YSYEKL.

This chain connects TRBV7-9 to TRBJ2-7, with D tentatively TRBD2 (6 bases). The length of the CDR3 is 15 residues. Trimming removed 2 bases from V and 0 bases from J, with 11 bases in between. CDR1 and CDR2 from the germline V gene are SEHNR and FQNEAQ (reference sequence). CDR3 sequence reads: CASSLMAGSSYEQYF. The CDR3 coding sequence is TGTGCCAGCAGCTTAATGGCGGGGTCCTCCTACGAGCAGTACTTC.

The CDR3, as DNA: TGTGCCATCAGTGCCGACAGTTGGACTGAAGCTTTCTTT. Encoded protein: CAISADSWTEAFF. The chain joins TRBV10-3 to TRBJ1-1; D is possibly TRBD1 (5 bases). The CDR3 consists of 13 residues. Looked up from germline, CDR1 is ENHRY and CDR2 is SYGVKD. The germline V and J ends were trimmed by 4 bases and 5 bases, with 11 bases remaining between them.

V usage is TRBV14 and J usage is TRBJ2-7; a weak D match, TRBD2 (5 bases). Germline V gene lookup returns CDR1 SGHDN and CDR2 FVKESK. Trimming shortened V by 4 bases and J by 6 bases, and 25 bases separated the two germline ends. This CDR3 has 17 residues. The CDR3 DNA sequence: TGTGCCAGCAGCCCGAGCCCTCTCGGTCGGGTCGGAGGCGAGCAGTACTTC. It is translated as CASSPSPLGRVGGEQYF. Full variable domain (missing parts from reference TRBV14 and TRBJ2-7): EAGVTQFPSHSVIEKGQTVTLRCDPISGHDNLYWYRRVMGKEIKFLLHFVKESKQDESGMPNNRFLAERTGGTYSTLKVQPAELEDSGVYFCASSPSPLGRVGGEQYFGPGTRLTVT.

The chain recombines TRBV5-6 with TRBJ2-5, with TRBD1 identical over 9 bases. The CDR3 has 15 residues. With 3 bases clipped from V and 7 bases from J, the junction kept 10 bases outside the gene matches. The germline V gene encodes CDR1 SGHDT and CDR2 YYEEEE. The CDR3 nucleotides are TGTGCCAGCAGCTCCGGGACAGGGTTAATGGGGACCCAGTACTTC. It translates to CASSSGTGLMGTQYF.

This clone is medium-sized (0.01 to 0.1%) in the sample. The chain carries TRBV4-2 and TRBJ2-6; D call uncertain. Germline V gene data show CDR1 as LGHNA and CDR2 as YNFKEQ. The CDR3 extends over 17 amino acids. V was shortened by 0 bases and J by 0 bases, with 9 bases between the two germline ends. As DNA, the CDR3 is TGTGCCAGCAGCCAAGATGGGTCAGGCTCTGGGGCCAACGTCCTGACTTTC. It translates to CASSQDGSGSGANVLTF.

Concerning this clone itself: The sample carries other DNA sequences with the same CDR3. The V call is TRBV19, the J call TRBJ2-7; 8 bases map to TRBD1. The CDR3 has 13 residues. Per the germline V gene, CDR1 is LNHDA and CDR2 is SQIVND (reference sequence). The J segment lost 4 bases and the V segment lost 3 bases, leaving 2 bases of the junction unmatched. CDR3 in DNA: TGTGCCAGTAGTATTGGACAGGGTTACGAGCAGTACTTC. This sequence encodes CASSIGQGYEQYF.

J is TRBJ2-1 and V is TRBV5-6; a possible D gene is TRBD2 (7 bases). Trimming took 4 bases from V and 2 from J, leaving 16 bases between them. Looked up from germline, CDR1 is SGHDT and CDR2 is YYEEEE. The CDR3 sequence is 16 residues long. The CDR3 sequence is CASSRGTGGAYNEQFF. Here the CDR3 DNA reads TGTGCCAGCAGCCGAGGTACGGGGGGCGCCTACAATGAGCAGTTCTTC.

This chain joins TRBV28 and TRBJ1-1, with D tentatively TRBD1 (5 bases). This CDR3 spans 16 amino acids. Trimming took 2 bases from V and 7 from J, leaving 20 bases between them. The germline V gene has CDR1 MDHEN and CDR2 SYDVKM. DNA for the CDR3: TGTGCCAGCAGTTTAGTGGCAGGGCCTCGGTATGGTGAAGCTTTCTTT. It specifies CASSLVAGPRYGEAFF.

The V call is TRBV24-1, the J call TRBJ1-3; 8 bases line up with TRBD1. The junction had 8 bases not matched to a gene; V was cut back by 3 bases and J by 8 bases. The CDR3 is 15 amino acids. Germline V gene data show CDR1 as KGHDR and CDR2 as SFDVKD. CDR3 bases: TGTGCCACCAGTGATCCGGGGACAGGAGGCGACACCATATATTTT. Its translation is CATSDPGTGGDTIYF.

The chain combines TRBV3-1 (or the pseudogene TRBV3-2) with TRBJ1-1; 10 bases line up with TRBD1. After removal of 1 base from V and 6 bases from J, the junction contained 2 bases not matched to a gene. From germline, CDR1 is LGHDT and CDR2 YNNKEL (reference sequence). The CDR3 length is 14 residues. The CDR3 loop is CASSQGGTGAEAFF. CDR3 coding DNA: TGTGCCAGCAGCCAAGGCGGGACAGGGGCTGAAGCTTTCTTT.

The rearrangement links TRBV6-5 to TRBJ2-3; the match to TRBD1 covers 9 bases. The germline gives CDR1 MNHEY, CDR2 SVGAGI. The J segment lost 4 bases and the V segment lost 8 bases, leaving 7 bases of the junction unmatched. The CDR3 has 14 amino acids. CDR3 DNA sequence: TGTGCCAGCGGAATAACAGGGGGCGCAGATACGCAGTATTTT. Its protein product is CASGITGGADTQYF.

This sequence joins TRBV12-2 and TRBJ2-2; TRBD1 is taken as the D call from the table, unchecked against the DNA. TRBV12-2 is assigned pseudogene status. This CDR3 has 15 amino acids. The CDR3 DNA reads TGTGCAAGTCGCTTATTCCCCCAGTGCCGCGGGGAGCTGTTTTTT. Its protein product is CASRLFPQCRGELFF.

This chain links TRBV30 with TRBJ2-5; perhaps TRBD1 as D (5 bases). The V end lost 5 bases, the J end lost 4 bases, and 14 bases lay between the germline ends. Germline-derived CDR1 and CDR2 are GTSNPN and SVGIG (reference sequence). The CDR3 spans 13 residues. CDR3 in DNA: TGTGCCTGGGGTGGGCAGGGTGGAGAGACCCAGTACTTC. The encoded protein is CAWGGQGGETQYF.

V and J are TRBV10-1 and TRBJ2-2; 15 positions match TRBD2. Germline V gene sequence: CDR1 WNHNN, CDR2 SYGVQD (reference sequence). The CDR3 is made up of 17 amino acids. V dropped 6 bases and J dropped 2; count of bases not matched to a gene: 4. DNA of the CDR3: TGCGCCAGCAGCGGGACTAGCGGGGGGCCAAACACCGGGGAGCTGTTTTTT. The encoded protein is CASSGTSGGPNTGELFF.

The rearrangement uses TRBV7-3 and TRBJ1-1, with 9 bases aligning to TRBD1. The CDR3 has 17 amino acids. Germline trimming cut 6 bases from V and 4 bases from J; bases unmatched to any gene: 15. Germline V gene data show CDR1 as SGHTA and CDR2 as FQGTGA. The CDR3 DNA is TGTGCCAGCAGTTTAGCGGGACAGGGACTCTTGGGCACTGAAGCTTTCTTT. Its protein is CASSLAGQGLLGTEAFF.

J is TRBJ1-1 and V is TRBV19; weak D call: TRBD1 (6 bases). Trimming removed 7 bases at V and 1 base at J, with 16 bases between. The germline V gene encodes CDR1 LNHDA and CDR2 SQIVND (reference sequence). CDR3 length: 15 residues. CDR3 nucleotide sequence: TGTGCCAGTAACCAATTTAACAGGGAGAACACTGAAGCTTTCTTT. Translated, it gives CASNQFNRENTEAFF.

This clone has ten or more counts. The J gene is TRBJ2-2, the V gene TRBV2, with TRBD1 matching over 10 bases. The germline CDR1 and CDR2 sequences are SNHLY and FYNNEI. Losses at the gene ends were 7 bases for V and 4 bases for J; bases not matched to a gene: 6. The CDR3 is 15 amino acids. The CDR3 DNA is TGTGCCAGCAAGAGTAGGACAGGGGGCACCGGGGAGCTGTTTTTT. Translated: CASKSRTGGTGELFF.

J is TRBJ2-7 and V is TRBV7-9; D unclear. Germline V gene data show CDR1 as SEHNR and CDR2 as FQNEAQ (reference sequence). V lost 1 base and J lost 7, with 8 bases in between. CDR3 size: 12 residues. The CDR3: CASSLESREQYF. CDR3 in DNA: TGTGCCAGCAGCTTAGAGTCGAGAGAGCAGTACTTC. The full variable domain, in which reference TRBV7-9 and TRBJ2-7 provide the parts outside the CDR3, is DTGVSQNPRHKITKRGQNVTFRCDPISEHNRLYWYRQTLGQGPEFLTYFQNEAQLEKSRLLSDRFSAERPKGSFSTLEIQRTEQGDSAMYLCASSLESREQYFGPGTRLTVT.

V is TRBV12-5 and J is TRBJ2-3; D may be TRBD2 (5 bases). The CDR3 is made up of 12 amino acids. CDR1 and CDR2 from the germline V gene are LGHNT and FRNRAP. Written as DNA, the CDR3 is TGTGCCCCCAAACCGGGGACAGATACGCAGTATTTT. It specifies CAPKPGTDTQYF.

This clone was detected a few times. Within the sample, other DNA sequences also encode this same CDR3. The chain employs TRBV14 and TRBJ1-6; no clear D. The CDR3 consists of 14 residues. The germline V gene has CDR1 SGHDN and CDR2 FVKESK. V dropped 0 bases and J dropped 7 bases, with 7 bases sitting between them. CDR3: CASSQDRGNSPLHF. The CDR3 DNA reads TGTGCCAGCAGCCAAGACCGCGGGAATTCACCCCTCCACTTT.

V gene TRBV5-6 combines with J gene TRBJ2-7; 8 nucleotides match TRBD1. Per the germline V gene, CDR1 is SGHDT and CDR2 is YYEEEE. The CDR3 sequence is 13 residues long. V gave up 4 bases and J gave up 1 base; unmatched junction bases: 1. For the CDR3, the DNA is TGTGCCAGCAGCCGGGACAGGTCCTACGAGCAGTACTTC. Translating it yields CASSRDRSYEQYF.

The CDR3 nucleotides are TGTGCCAGCAGTATTTCCGGGAGCTATGGCTACACCTTC. This codes for CASSISGSYGYTF. The chain employs TRBV27 and TRBJ1-2; D not certain. V was pared by 5 bases and J by 4 bases, with 11 bases between. CDR1 MNHEY and CDR2 SMNVEV come from the germline V gene (reference sequence). CDR3 size: 13 residues.

This clone appeared a single time. The chain employs TRBV7-3 and TRBJ2-3, with D maybe TRBD2 (5 bases). Germline assignment: CDR1 SGHTA and CDR2 FQGTGA. V shed 5 bases and J shed 6 bases, with 15 bases lying between them. The CDR3 loop spans 14 amino acids. CDR3 DNA: TGTGCCAGCAGCCCCCAAGGAGGAACCGATACGCAGTATTTT. Its translation: CASSPQGGTDTQYF.

This chain links TRBV2 with TRBJ1-1, with D tentatively TRBD1 (6 bases). There are 12 residues in the CDR3. The ends were cut back, 8 bases at V and 6 bases at J, with 13 bases in the middle. Germline V gives CDR1 SNHLY, CDR2 FYNNEI. The CDR3 region has the DNA TGTGCCAGCTTGACAGGTGCGGCTGAAGCTTTCTTT. Amino acids: CASLTGAAEAFF.

This clone was picked up one time. The gene calls are TRBV7-9 and TRBJ1-4; D possibly corresponds to TRBD1 (6 bases). With 8 bases removed from V and 0 bases from J, the gap between germline ends came to 13 bases. Per germline, CDR1 SEHNR and CDR2 FQNEAQ (reference sequence). The CDR3 is made up of 15 amino acids. The CDR3 DNA reads TGTGCCAGCGTGGGGCAGGGGTCAACTAATGAAAAACTGTTTTTT. Amino acids: CASVGQGSTNEKLFF.

CDR3 in amino acids: CASSWGQSWDEQFF. The CDR3 DNA reads TGCGCCAGCAGCTGGGGACAGTCCTGGGATGAGCAGTTCTTC. The V and J genes are TRBV5-1 and TRBJ2-1; 7 bases map to TRBD1. CDR1 and CDR2 from the germline V gene are SGHRS and YFSETQ. J lost 8 bases, V lost 3 bases, and 8 bases had no gene match. This CDR3 contains 14 residues.

The chain has TRBV28 and TRBJ1-2; possibly TRBD1 for D (5 bases). The CDR3 contains 14 residues. V was shortened by 6 bases and J by 8 bases, with 19 bases between the two germline ends. The germline CDR1 and CDR2 sequences are MDHEN and SYDVKM. DNA for the CDR3: TGTGCCAGCAGGGGGGAGGGCCCCTTGGTAGGCTACACCTTC. Translation: CASRGEGPLVGYTF.

The V call is TRBV19, the J call TRBJ2-6, with 7 bases that match TRBD1. CDR1 is LNHDA and CDR2 is SQIVND in the germline V gene (reference sequence). V dropped 5 bases and J dropped 0; count of bases not matched to a gene: 10. The CDR3 spans 18 residues. The CDR3 bases are TGTGCCAGTAGTGCCAGGGGGTCTCCCCCCTCTGGGGCCAACGTCCTGACTTTC. This translates into CASSARGSPPSGANVLTF.

The rearrangement joins TRBV24-1 to TRBJ2-5, with D possibly matching TRBD1 (6 bases). V lost 4 bases to trimming and J lost 7 bases, with 18 bases between them. Germline CDR1 is KGHDR and CDR2 is SFDVKD. This CDR3 is 15 amino acids long. CDR3 residues: CATSDATGFEVTQYF. The CDR3 DNA follows: TGTGCCACCAGTGACGCTACAGGGTTTGAGGTGACCCAGTACTTC.